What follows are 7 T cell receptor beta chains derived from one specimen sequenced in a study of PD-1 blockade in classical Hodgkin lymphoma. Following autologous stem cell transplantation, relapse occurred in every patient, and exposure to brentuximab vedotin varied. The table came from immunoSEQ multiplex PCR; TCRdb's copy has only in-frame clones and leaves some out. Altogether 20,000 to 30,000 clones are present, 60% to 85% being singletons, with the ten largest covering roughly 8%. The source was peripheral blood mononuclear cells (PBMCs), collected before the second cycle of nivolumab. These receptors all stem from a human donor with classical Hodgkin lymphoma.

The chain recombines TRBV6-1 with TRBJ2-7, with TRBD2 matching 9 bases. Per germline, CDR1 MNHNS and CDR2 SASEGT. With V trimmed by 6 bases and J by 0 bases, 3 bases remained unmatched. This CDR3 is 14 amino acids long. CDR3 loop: CASSPGLASYEQYF. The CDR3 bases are TGTGCCAGCAGCCCGGGACTAGCCTCCTACGAGCAGTACTTC.

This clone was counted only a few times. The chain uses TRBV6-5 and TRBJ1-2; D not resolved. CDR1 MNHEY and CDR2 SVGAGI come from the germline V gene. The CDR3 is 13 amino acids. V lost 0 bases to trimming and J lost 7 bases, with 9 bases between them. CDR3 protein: CASSYSFGGGYTF. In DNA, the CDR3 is TGTGCCAGCAGTTACTCTTTCGGTGGTGGCTACACCTTC.

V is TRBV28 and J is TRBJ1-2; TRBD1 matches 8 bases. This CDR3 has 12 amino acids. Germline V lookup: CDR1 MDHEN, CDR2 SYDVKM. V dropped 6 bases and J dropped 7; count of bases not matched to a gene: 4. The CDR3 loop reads CASRDRAAGYTF. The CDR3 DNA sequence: TGTGCCAGCAGGGACAGGGCCGCTGGCTACACCTTC.

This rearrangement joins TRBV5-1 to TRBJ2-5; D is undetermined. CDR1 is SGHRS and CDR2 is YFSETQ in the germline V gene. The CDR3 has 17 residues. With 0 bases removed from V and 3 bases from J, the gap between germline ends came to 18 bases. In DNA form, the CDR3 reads TGCGCCAGCAGCTTGGTCCCCGGTCGTGCCGGAGAAGAGACCCAGTACTTC. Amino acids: CASSLVPGRAGEETQYF. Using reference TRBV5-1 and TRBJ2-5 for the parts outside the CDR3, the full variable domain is KAGVTQTPRYLIKTRGQQVTLSCSPISGHRSVSWYQQTPGQGLQFLFEYFSETQRNKGNFPGRFSGRQFSNSRSEMNVSTLELGDSALYLCASSLVPGRAGEETQYFGPGTRLLVL.

Here the CDR3 reads CASSLGAFGNIQYF. The CDR3 DNA is TGCGCCAGCAGCTTGGGGGCCTTCGGGAACATTCAGTACTTC. V and J are TRBV5-1 and TRBJ2-4; D unclear. Germline-derived CDR1 and CDR2 are SGHRS and YFSETQ. V gave up 0 bases and J gave up 7 bases, with 11 bases separating them. The CDR3 covers 14 residues.

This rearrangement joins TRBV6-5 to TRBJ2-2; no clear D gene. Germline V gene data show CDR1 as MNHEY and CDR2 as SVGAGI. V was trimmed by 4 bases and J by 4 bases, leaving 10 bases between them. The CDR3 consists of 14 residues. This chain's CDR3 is CASSFRPSTGELFF. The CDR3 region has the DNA TGTGCCAGCAGTTTCCGCCCGTCCACCGGGGAGCTGTTTTTT.

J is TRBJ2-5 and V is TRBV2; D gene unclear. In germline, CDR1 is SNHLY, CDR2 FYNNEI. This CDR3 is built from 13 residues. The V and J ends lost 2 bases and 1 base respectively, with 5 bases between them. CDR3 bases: TGTGCCAGCAGTGAAAGAGTCCAAGAGACCCAGTACTTC. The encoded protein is CASSERVQETQYF.